What follows are 30 T cell receptor beta chains derived from one specimen sequenced in a study of brain T cells in children with intractable seizures. The table came from immunoSEQ multiplex PCR; TCRdb's copy has only in-frame clones and leaves some out. The sample has fewer than 150,000 clones, 94% seen once; the top ten hold 3.8%. The sequenced sample was peripheral blood, obtained at surgery. Source of these receptors: a boy under two years old with hemimegalencephaly and intractable seizures.

The chain combines TRBV18 with TRBJ2-5; 10 bases map to TRBD2. Germline-derived CDR1 and CDR2 are KGHSH and LQKENI. The CDR3 extends over 15 amino acids. The junction had 6 bases not matched to a gene; V was cut back by 3 bases and J by 5 bases. The DNA of the CDR3 is TGTGCCAGCTCACCTATCCTAGCGGGAGCGGAGACCCAGTACTTC. Protein sequence: CASSPILAGAETQYF.

CDR3 amino acids: CASSFVGGHEQFF. The DNA for the CDR3 is TGTGCCAGCAGTTTCGTCGGGGGTCATGAGCAGTTCTTC. The V call is TRBV12-3 or TRBV12-4, the J call TRBJ2-1; a weak D match, TRBD2 (6 bases). CDR3 length equals 13 residues. The V end lost 3 bases, the J end lost 8 bases, and 11 bases lay between the germline ends.

This chain connects TRBV28 to TRBJ2-6; D uncertain. Germline CDR1 is MDHEN and CDR2 is SYDVKM. The CDR3 totals 15 residues. Trimming left V 2 bases short and J 1 base short, with 6 bases between. CDR3 coding DNA: TGTGCCAGCAGTTTACAGGTTTCTGGGGCCAACGTCCTGACTTTC. Translated, it gives CASSLQVSGANVLTF.

The chain joins TRBV7-3 to TRBJ2-3; D gene unclear. There are 13 residues in the CDR3. Germline V lookup: CDR1 SGHTA, CDR2 FQGTGA. The V gene lost 2 bases and the J gene lost 10 bases, with 13 bases spanning the gap. The CDR3 DNA reads as TGTGCCAGCAGCTTACATCGTCTAGGCGCGCAGTATTTT. Amino acid sequence: CASSLHRLGAQYF.

This chain links TRBV6-5 with TRBJ2-3; 7 bases fit TRBD1. J gave up 2 bases and V 5 bases, and 4 bases lay outside the gene matches. The CDR3 has 14 amino acids. Germline loops: CDR1 MNHEY, CDR2 SVGAGI. The CDR3 loop is CASSQTGVTDTQYF. CDR3 DNA sequence: TGTGCCAGCAGTCAAACAGGGGTCACAGATACGCAGTATTTT.

This rearrangement joins TRBV3-1 (or the pseudogene TRBV3-2) to TRBJ2-2; D remains ambiguous. The germline V gene has CDR1 LGHDT and CDR2 YNNKEL (reference sequence). V was trimmed by 0 bases and J by 9 bases, leaving 5 bases between them. There are 12 residues in the CDR3. CDR3 nucleotides: TGTGCCAGCAGCCAAGATCTTCGGGAGCTGTTTTTT. It specifies CASSQDLRELFF.

This chain links TRBV27 with TRBJ1-1; D not resolved. The germline V gene has CDR1 MNHEY and CDR2 SMNVEV (reference sequence). The CDR3 consists of 13 residues. Trimming removed 8 bases at V and 1 base at J, with 11 bases between. The CDR3 sequence: CASSTIGNTEAFF. The CDR3 DNA is TGTGCCAGCTCTACTATTGGGAACACTGAAGCTTTCTTT.

Only a few counts were recorded for this clone. The chain uses TRBV2 and TRBJ1-5; 7 bases fit TRBD1. Unmatched junction bases numbered 5, after V lost 6 bases and J lost 6 bases. The CDR3 sequence is 13 residues long. Germline CDR1 reads SNHLY; CDR2 reads FYNNEI. The CDR3 is CASRRDRIQPQHF. The DNA for the CDR3 is TGTGCCAGCAGGAGGGACAGAATTCAGCCCCAGCATTTT.

The chain links TRBV5-1 to TRBJ2-5, with D maybe TRBD1 (6 bases). This CDR3 is built from 16 residues. Germline V gives CDR1 SGHRS, CDR2 YFSETQ. Trimming pared 1 base from V and 1 base from J, leaving 14 bases between. CDR3 loop: CASSLWPQGTQETQYF. Here the CDR3 DNA reads TGCGCCAGCAGCTTGTGGCCACAGGGCACCCAAGAGACCCAGTACTTC.

V usage is TRBV9 and J usage is TRBJ2-7; D possibly matches TRBD1 or TRBD2 (6 bases each). Germline V gene lookup returns CDR1 SGDLS and CDR2 YYNGEE. Trimming stripped 4 bases from V and 3 bases from J, with 17 bases between. The CDR3 sequence is 15 residues long. The CDR3 nucleotides are TGTGCCAGCAGCCCAGGCCCCGGGGGCAGCTACGAGCAGTACTTC. It codes for CASSPGPGGSYEQYF.

The genes are TRBV7-9 and TRBJ2-2; a weak D match, TRBD2 (6 bases). Deletions cut 5 bases from V and 5 bases from J, with 18 bases between. CDR1 and CDR2 from the germline V gene are SEHNR and FQNEAQ (reference sequence). This CDR3 spans 16 amino acids. CDR3 protein: CASSQRAGLLTGELFF. The CDR3 DNA follows: TGTGCCAGCAGCCAGCGGGCAGGGCTGTTGACCGGGGAGCTGTTTTTT. Combining the CDR3 with reference TRBV7-9 and TRBJ2-2 gives the whole variable domain DTGVSQNPRHKITKRGQNVTFRCDPISEHNRLYWYRQTLGQGPEFLTYFQNEAQLEKSRLLSDRFSAERPKGSFSTLEIQRTEQGDSAMYLCASSQRAGLLTGELFFGEGSRLTVL.

The chain uses TRBV28 and TRBJ2-7; D may be TRBD1 (6 bases). The CDR3 has 14 amino acids. Germline assignment: CDR1 MDHEN and CDR2 SYDVKM. V was pared by 5 bases and J by 2 bases, with 13 bases between. CDR3 residues: CASSLTGVTYEQYF. For the CDR3, the DNA is TGTGCCAGCAGTCTGACAGGTGTTACCTACGAGCAGTACTTC.

The rearrangement joins TRBV19 to TRBJ1-5; 7 bases match TRBD1. Germline lookup yields CDR1 LNHDA and CDR2 SQIVND (reference sequence). This CDR3 region has 14 residues. The CDR3 sequence: CASVRGQGDQPQHF. CDR3 sequence (DNA): TGTGCGTCTGTAAGGGGGCAGGGGGATCAGCCCCAGCATTTT.

The chain uses TRBV5-4 and TRBJ1-2; possible D gene TRBD1, 5 bases. This CDR3 region has 17 residues. The V end lost 5 bases, the J end lost 0 bases, and 20 bases lay between the germline ends. Germline V CDR1 and CDR2: SGHNT, YYREEE (reference sequence). The CDR3 region has the DNA TGTGCCAGCAGTACAGAACTGATTCTGACAGCTAACTATGGCTACACCTTC. The encoded protein is CASSTELILTANYGYTF.

The chain couples TRBV11-3 to TRBJ1-4; a possible D gene is TRBD1 (5 bases). Germline CDR1 is SGHNT and CDR2 is YENEEA. There are 15 residues in the CDR3. V shed 1 base and J shed 7 bases, with 13 bases lying between them. The CDR3 bases are TGTGCCAGCAGCTTAGCGGACAAGATAGGTGAAAAACTGTTTTTT. Translation: CASSLADKIGEKLFF.

The rearrangement joins TRBV19 to TRBJ2-1; 9 positions agree with TRBD2. V gave up 6 bases and J gave up 8 bases; unmatched junction bases: 2. The CDR3 contains 12 residues. Germline V CDR1 and CDR2: LNHDA, SQIVND (reference sequence). For the CDR3, the DNA is TGTGCCAGTAGACTAGCGGGCCATGAGCAGTTCTTC. It yields the protein CASRLAGHEQFF.

The table lists this clone with a count of one. The chain carries TRBV6-5 and TRBJ1-4; D not certain. Trimming shortened V by 9 bases and J by 3 bases, and 14 bases separated the two germline ends. The CDR3 is 14 residues long. Germline lookup yields CDR1 MNHEY and CDR2 SVGAGI. The CDR3 DNA reads as TGTGCCAGTCCTCATACGCGGGCTAATGAAAAACTGTTTTTT. Translation gives CASPHTRANEKLFF.

The gene calls are TRBV5-1 and TRBJ2-7; D is uncertain. Germline CDR1 and CDR2: SGHRS and YFSETQ. The germline V and J ends were trimmed by 4 bases and 1 base, with 15 bases remaining between them. CDR3 length: 15 amino acids. In DNA, the CDR3 is TGCGCCAGCAGCCCGGCGGCACAGCCTTCCTACGAGCAGTACTTC. Amino acids: CASSPAAQPSYEQYF.

The rearrangement links TRBV6-2 or TRBV6-3 to TRBJ2-7; possible D gene TRBD2, 5 bases. CDR3 size: 15 residues. CDR1 is MNHEY, CDR2 SVGEGT, per germline. V lost 6 bases to trimming and J lost 0 bases, with 15 bases between them. The CDR3 is CASSPILGSSYEQYF. The CDR3 coding sequence is TGTGCCAGCAGCCCTATACTAGGATCCTCCTACGAGCAGTACTTC.

V usage is TRBV4-2 and J usage is TRBJ2-7, with D perhaps TRBD2 (6 bases). Trimming cost V 0 bases and J 0 bases, with 15 bases left between them. The CDR3 loop spans 17 amino acids. Germline CDR1 LGHNA, CDR2 YNFKEQ. CDR3 residues: CASSQESGPGASYEQYF. As DNA, the CDR3 is TGTGCCAGCAGCCAAGAAAGCGGGCCCGGAGCCTCCTACGAGCAGTACTTC.

The chain recombines TRBV28 with TRBJ2-3, with 13 bases lining up with TRBD2. Germline V CDR1 and CDR2: MDHEN, SYDVKM. With 5 bases clipped from V and 14 bases from J, the junction kept 10 bases outside the gene matches. The CDR3 has 14 amino acids. CDR3 amino acids: CASSRTSGRAGRYF. CDR3 bases: TGTGCCAGCAGTCGAACTAGCGGGAGGGCCGGTCGGTATTTT.

The rearrangement links TRBV5-1 to TRBJ1-2; the D gene is possibly TRBD1 (5 bases). The germline V gene has CDR1 SGHRS and CDR2 YFSETQ. V lost 4 bases to trimming and J lost 4 bases, with 23 bases between them. This CDR3 contains 17 residues. The CDR3 DNA follows: TGCGCCAGCAGCAGAGGGTGGGCGACAGACAGCCTCTATGGCTACACCTTC. This sequence encodes CASSRGWATDSLYGYTF.

The chain is built from TRBV12-3 or TRBV12-4 and TRBJ1-2; weak D call: TRBD1 (5 bases). This CDR3 has 12 residues. V was cut by 8 bases and J by 5 bases, with 12 bases left in between. The CDR3 DNA follows: TGTGCCAGCCGGGACGAATATTATGGCTACACCTTC. Translated: CASRDEYYGYTF.

This clone is a singleton in its sample. As DNA, the CDR3 is TGTGCCAGCACCGTGACTAGCGGTTCCACCGGGGAGCTGTTTTTT. Protein product: CASTVTSGSTGELFF. The V call is TRBV7-9, the J call TRBJ2-2; 9 bases fit TRBD2. V lost 7 bases to trimming and J lost 4 bases; unmatched junction nucleotides: 7. This CDR3 has 15 residues. Germline V gene lookup returns CDR1 SEHNR and CDR2 FQNEAQ (reference sequence). Together with reference TRBV7-9 and TRBJ2-2, the CDR3 gives the full variable domain: DTGVSQNPRHKITKRGQNVTFRCDPISEHNRLYWYRQTLGQGPEFLTYFQNEAQLEKSRLLSDRFSAERPKGSFSTLEIQRTEQGDSAMYLCASTVTSGSTGELFFGEGSRLTVL.

Note on this clone: The identical CDR3 is also encoded by other nucleotide sequences in the sample. The chain has TRBV28 and TRBJ2-7; tentative D call: TRBD1 (6 bases). V was pared by 6 bases and J by 2 bases, with 8 bases between. Germline assignment: CDR1 MDHEN and CDR2 SYDVKM. The CDR3 has 12 amino acids. This CDR3 is CASSPGAYEQYF. The CDR3, as DNA: TGTGCCAGCAGCCCAGGGGCCTACGAGCAGTACTTC.

The rearrangement uses TRBV4-2 and TRBJ1-4; 7 bases are a match to TRBD1. With V trimmed by 4 bases and J by 4 bases, 6 bases remained unmatched. The CDR3 totals 15 residues. Germline CDR1 reads LGHNA; CDR2 reads YNFKEQ. CDR3 bases: TGTGCCAGCAGCCCAGAGGACAGGCTTAATGAAAAACTGTTTTTT. Translated, it gives CASSPEDRLNEKLFF.

The chain links TRBV19 to TRBJ2-2, with D perhaps TRBD2 (6 bases). CDR1 and CDR2 from the germline V gene are LNHDA and SQIVND (reference sequence). V was shortened by 2 bases and J by 5 bases, with 9 bases between the two germline ends. The CDR3 is 14 amino acids. CDR3 DNA sequence: TGTGCCAGTAGTATAAGGGGAGGAACCGGGGAGCTGTTTTTT. Its translation is CASSIRGGTGELFF. Together with reference TRBV19 and TRBJ2-2, the CDR3 gives the full variable domain: DGGITQSPKYLFRKEGQNVTLSCEQNLNHDAMYWYRQDPGQGLRLIYYSQIVNDFQKGDIAEGYSVSREKKESFPLTVTSAQKNPTAFYLCASSIRGGTGELFFGEGSRLTVL.

This chain connects TRBV28 to TRBJ1-1, with D possibly being TRBD1 (5 bases). V was pared by 6 bases and J by 3 bases, with 14 bases between. Germline V CDR1 and CDR2: MDHEN, SYDVKM. The CDR3 sequence is 14 residues long. As DNA, the CDR3 is TGTGCCAGCAGCCTTGCTGGGGGTCACACTGAAGCTTTCTTT. As protein: CASSLAGGHTEAFF.

The gene calls are TRBV29-1 and TRBJ2-6; a possible D gene is TRBD1 (5 bases). This CDR3 spans 16 amino acids. Germline CDR1 and CDR2: SQVTM and ANQGSEA. Trimming removed 1 base from V and 2 bases from J, with 12 bases in between. CDR3 nucleotide sequence: TGCAGCGTTGAAGCTATAGGGGTCCCTGGGGCCAACGTCCTGACTTTC. This translates into CSVEAIGVPGANVLTF.

By share of the sample, this clone is medium-sized. The chain couples TRBV5-5 to TRBJ2-7; no firm D call. Germline assignment: CDR1 SGHKS and CDR2 YYEKEE (reference sequence). Trimming shortened V by 5 bases and J by 0 bases, and 18 bases separated the two germline ends. This CDR3 contains 16 residues. The CDR3 region is CASSPLSRTYSYEQYF. The CDR3 nucleotides are TGTGCCAGCAGTCCCCTTAGTCGAACCTACTCCTACGAGCAGTACTTC. The full variable domain, rest sourced from reference TRBV5-5 and TRBJ2-7, is DAGVTQSPTHLIKTRGQQVTLRCSPISGHKSVSWYQQVLGQGPQFIFQYYEKEERGRGNFPDRFSARQFPNYSSELNVNALLLGDSALYLCASSPLSRTYSYEQYFGPGTRLTVT.